A selection of T cell receptor beta chains follows, all from one sample in a study of Graves' ophthalmopathy and Graves' hyperthyroidism. TCRdb re-analysed the multiplex PCR reads in MiXCR, keeping a single row per CDR3 protein. The sample has 650,000 to 900,000 distinct CDR3 sequences; roughly 41% are singletons. The source material was peripheral blood. These receptor sequences come from an adult man with Graves' ophthalmopathy. CDR3s include the opening cysteine and the closing phenylalanine or tryptophan. A D gene is named only where the DNA matches it firmly. Clone sizes are given selectively: once, few, many, or a class where the clone is expanded.

j_gene,v_gene,abundance,d_gene,len,CDR3aa,CDR3nt
TRBJ2-7,TRBV29-1,many,TRBD1,15,CSVEGTGGTFYEQYF,TGCAGCGTTGAAGGGACAGGGGGCACTTTCTACGAGCAGTACTTC
TRBJ2-7,TRBV29-1,many,NA,11,CSVEFLGEQYF,TGCAGCGTTGAGTTCCTAGGTGAGCAGTACTTC
TRBJ2-5,TRBV25-1,many,NA,15,CASSDTSGYGETQYF,TGTGCCAGCAGTGACACCTCAGGGTACGGAGAGACCCAGTACTTC
TRBJ2-7,TRBV7-9,few,TRBD1,15,CASSFTGQNSYEQYF,TGTGCCAGCAGCTTTACGGGACAGAACTCCTACGAGCAGTACTTC
TRBJ2-7,TRBV7-9,NA,NA,21,CASSFYICSARGTSRPYEQYF,NA
TRBJ1-4,TRBV19,NA,NA,14,CASSIQGLGEKLFF,TGTGCCAGTAGTATTCAGGGGCTCGGCGAAAAACTGTTTTTT
TRBJ1-1,TRBV5-1,NA,NA,15,CASSMPSGMNTEAFF,TGCGCCAGCAGCATGCCTTCGGGGATGAACACTGAAGCTTTCTTT
TRBJ2-7,TRBV19,few,TRBD1,15,CASSMRGLSSYEQYF,TGTGCCAGTAGTATGAGGGGGCTGAGCTCCTACGAGCAGTACTTC
TRBJ2-5,TRBV19,NA,NA,14,CASSQQGTGETQYF,TGTGCCAGTAGCCAGCAGGGGACGGGAGAGACCCAGTACTTC
TRBJ1-2,TRBV20-1,NA,TRBD1,15,CSASKRGTGLSGYTF,TGCAGTGCTAGTAAGAGGGGGACAGGGCTTTCCGGCTACACCTTC
TRBJ2-7,TRBV6-5,few,NA,15,CASSYSTMSSYEQYF,TGTGCCAGCAGTTACTCGACCATGAGCTCCTACGAGCAGTACTTC
TRBJ1-1,TRBV5-4,once,NA,14,CASSLEDRNTEAFF,TGTGCCAGCAGCTTGGAGGACAGGAACACTGAAGCTTTCTTT
TRBJ2-7,TRBV7-2,NA,TRBD1,16,CASSFSFLRQGYEQYF,TGTGCCAGCAGTTTTTCGTTCCTGAGACAGGGCTACGAGCAGTACTTC
TRBJ1-1,TRBV9,NA,NA,14,CASSAGLQNTEVFF,TGTGCCAGCAGCGCGGGACTTCAGAACACTGAAGTTTTCTTT
TRBJ2-6,TRBV2,NA,NA,16,CASIGSGDPGANVLTF,TGTGCCAGCATTGGGTCAGGGGACCCTGGGGCCAACGTCCTGACTTTC
TRBJ2-5,TRBV9,many,NA,13,CASSVDSQETQYF,TGTGCCAGCAGCGTCGACTCACAAGAGACCCAGTACTTC
TRBJ2-7,TRBV20-1,NA,NA,13,CSARTVTAYEQYF,TGCAGTGCCAGGACAGTCACAGCCTACGAGCAGTACTTC
TRBJ1-2,TRBV6-5,NA,NA,11,CATLQGFGYTF,TGTGCCACCCTGCAGGGATTCGGCTACACCTTC
TRBJ1-2,TRBV7-9,many,NA,14,CASSLTGQNYGYTF,TGTGCCAGCAGCCTTACAGGACAAAACTATGGCTACACCTTC
TRBJ2-7,TRBV7-2,NA,TRBD1,14,CASSLRDRPYEQYF,TGTGCCAGCAGTTTACGGGACAGGCCCTACGAGCAGTACTTC
TRBJ2-5,TRBV9,few,NA,14,CASSVKQWGETQYF,TGTGCCAGCAGCGTAAAGCAATGGGGAGAGACCCAGTACTTC
TRBJ1-2,TRBV7-9,many,NA,14,CASSSPLEHYGYTF,TGTGCCAGCAGCTCCCCCTTGGAGCACTATGGCTACACCTTC
TRBJ2-3,TRBV7-9,NA,TRBD2,15,CASSLVSGSADTQYF,TGTGCCAGCAGCTTAGTCAGCGGGAGTGCAGATACGCAGTATTTT
TRBJ2-2,TRBV12-3/TRBV12-4,NA,NA,15,CASSSRDVHLRELFF,TGTGCCAGCAGCTCCCGGGACGTCCATCTCCGGGAGCTGTTTTTT
TRBJ1-3,TRBV7-8,many,TRBD1,16,CASSFWTGAAGNTIYF,TGTGCCAGCAGCTTCTGGACAGGGGCGGCTGGAAACACCATATATTTT
TRBJ1-5,TRBV19,few,NA,8,CASSPQGF,TGTGCCAGTAGTCCACAGGGTTTT
TRBJ1-6,TRBV29-1,NA,NA,11,CSGGAGSPLHF,TGCAGCGGGGGGGCAGGGTCACCCCTCCACTTT
TRBJ2-7,TRBV9,NA,NA,16,CASSQGGGWDTYEQYF,TGTGCCAGCAGCCAAGGGGGGGGTTGGGACACCTACGAGCAGTACTTC
TRBJ2-5,TRBV20-1,NA,NA,20,CSADIGAGIIRAGAQETQYF,TGCAGTGCGGACATAGGCGCGGGGATAATAAGGGCAGGCGCTCAAGAGACCCAGTACTTC
TRBJ2-5,TRBV6-1,NA,TRBD2,16,CASGLAGGLEQETQYF,TGTGCCAGCGGACTAGCGGGAGGCTTGGAGCAAGAGACCCAGTACTTC
TRBJ2-5,TRBV7-3,many,NA,14,CASSPLGPGETQYF,TGTGCCAGCAGCCCCTTAGGGCCAGGCGAGACCCAGTACTTC
TRBJ1-2,TRBV20-1,NA,NA,13,CSARGGSHYGYTF,TGCAGTGCTAGGGGGGGGAGCCACTATGGCTACACCTTC
TRBJ2-7,TRBV7-2,many,NA,14,CASSLVPYSYEQYF,TGTGCCAGCAGCTTAGTTCCCTACAGCTACGAGCAGTACTTC
TRBJ1-1,TRBV7-3,NA,NA,14,CASSLTKGNTEAFF,TGTGCCAGCAGCTTAACCAAGGGGAACACTGAAGCTTTCTTT
TRBJ1-2,TRBV19,many,TRBD1,14,CASATGQGLYGYTF,TGTGCCAGCGCCACCGGACAGGGCCTCTATGGCTACACCTTC
TRBJ2-7,TRBV10-3,NA,TRBD2,15,CASSLRAGARYEQYF,TGTGCCAGCAGCTTAAGAGCGGGGGCGCGGTACGAGCAGTACTTC
TRBJ1-5,TRBV4-2,NA,NA,15,CASSQEGANNQPQHF,TGTGCCAGCAGCCAAGAGGGGGCCAACAATCAGCCCCAGCATTTT
TRBJ1-5,TRBV7-9,NA,NA,15,CASSTDPGRNQPQHF,TGTGCCAGCAGCACCGACCCGGGGAGAAATCAGCCCCAGCATTTT
TRBJ2-5,TRBV20-1,NA,TRBD2,16,CSASAPILAGSETQYF,TGCAGTGCTAGCGCCCCTATACTAGCGGGCTCAGAGACCCAGTACTTC
TRBJ2-7,TRBV13,NA,TRBD1,14,CASSKRGTAYEQYF,TGTGCCAGCAGCAAAAGAGGGACAGCTTACGAGCAGTACTTC
TRBJ1-2,TRBV12-3/TRBV12-4,many,NA,13,CASSADSSHGYTF,TGTGCCAGCAGTGCGGACAGTTCCCATGGCTACACCTTC
TRBJ1-4,TRBV25-1,many,NA,15,CASSEGRTINEKLFF,TGTGCCAGCAGTGAAGGCCGGACTATCAATGAAAAACTGTTTTTT
TRBJ2-5,TRBV10-3,NA,NA,13,CSARGRLQETQYF,TGCAGTGCTAGGGGCCGTCTACAAGAGACCCAGTACTTC
TRBJ2-7,TRBV9,few,TRBD2,15,CASSLLGLAGYEQYF,TGTGCCAGCAGCCTACTTGGACTAGCGGGCTACGAGCAGTACTTC
TRBJ1-5,TRBV12-3/TRBV12-4,few,TRBD1,14,CATGDRAFNQPQHF,TGTGCCACCGGGGACAGGGCATTCAATCAGCCCCAGCATTTT
TRBJ2-7,TRBV9,few,NA,14,CASSVDLLGDEQYF,TGTGCCAGCAGCGTAGACTTATTGGGGGACGAGCAGTACTTC
TRBJ1-5,TRBV5-6,NA,NA,13,CASSWGVDQPQHF,TGTGCCAGCAGCTGGGGTGTCGATCAGCCCCAGCATTTT
TRBJ2-5,TRBV7-1,NA,NA,13,CASSSYTRETQYF,TGTGCCAGCAGCTCCTACACAAGGGAGACCCAGTACTTC
TRBJ2-5,TRBV9,NA,NA,14,CASSFRGTGETQYF,TGTGCCAGCAGTTTCCGGGGAACCGGAGAGACCCAGTACTTC
TRBJ2-7,TRBV7-2,NA,NA,15,CASSHGGAQFYEQYF,TGTGCCAGCAGCCATGGGGGGGCCCAATTCTACGAGCAGTACTTC
TRBJ1-6,TRBV9,medium-sized,NA,12,CASSGSNAPLHF,TGTGCCAGCAGCGGGAGCAATGCTCCCCTCCACTTT
TRBJ1-5,TRBV15,NA,TRBD1,14,CATREGGYNQPQHF,TGTGCCACCCGAGAAGGGGGCTACAATCAGCCCCAGCATTTT
TRBJ1-5,TRBV2,many,NA,13,CASGSNRDQPQHF,TGTGCCAGCGGCTCGAACAGGGATCAGCCCCAGCATTTT
TRBJ1-5,TRBV9,few,NA,15,CASSVAPGEAQPQHF,TGTGCCAGCAGCGTAGCTCCTGGGGAGGCTCAGCCCCAGCATTTT
TRBJ2-2,TRBV19,NA,TRBD2,14,CASSLAGLAGELFF,TGTGCCAGTAGTCTAGCGGGTTTGGCCGGGGAGCTGTTTTTT
TRBJ1-1,TRBV5-1,many,NA,12,CASSGGFGEAFF,TGCGCCAGCAGCGGAGGTTTTGGTGAAGCTTTCTTT
TRBJ2-2,TRBV10-3,NA,NA,14,CAISEQGRTGELFF,TGTGCCATCAGTGAACAGGGTCGGACCGGGGAGCTGTTTTTT
TRBJ1-5,TRBV24-1,NA,TRBD1,15,CATSGRGTGDQPQHF,TGTGCCACCAGTGGAAGGGGGACAGGGGATCAGCCCCAGCATTTT
TRBJ2-7,TRBV20-1,once,TRBD2,13,CSARHPGGYEQYF,TGCAGTGCTAGGCACCCGGGGGGCTACGAGCAGTACTTC